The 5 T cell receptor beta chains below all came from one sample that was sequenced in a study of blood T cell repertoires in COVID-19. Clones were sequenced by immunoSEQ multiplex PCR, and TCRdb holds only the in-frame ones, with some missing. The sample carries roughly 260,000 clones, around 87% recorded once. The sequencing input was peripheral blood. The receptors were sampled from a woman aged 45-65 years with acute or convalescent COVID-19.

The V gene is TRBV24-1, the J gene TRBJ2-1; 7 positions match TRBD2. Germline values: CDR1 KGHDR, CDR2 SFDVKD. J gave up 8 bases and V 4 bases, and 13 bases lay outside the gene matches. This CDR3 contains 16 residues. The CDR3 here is CATSDSLGGRRDEQFF. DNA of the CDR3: TGTGCCACCAGTGACTCTCTGGGAGGGCGACGTGATGAGCAGTTCTTC.

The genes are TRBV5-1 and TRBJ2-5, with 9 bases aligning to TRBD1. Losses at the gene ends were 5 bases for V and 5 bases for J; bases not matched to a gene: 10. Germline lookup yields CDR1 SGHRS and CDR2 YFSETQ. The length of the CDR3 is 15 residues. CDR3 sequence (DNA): TGCGCCAGCAGGGTCGGACAGGGGAATAGGGAGACCCAGTACTTC. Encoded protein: CASRVGQGNRETQYF.

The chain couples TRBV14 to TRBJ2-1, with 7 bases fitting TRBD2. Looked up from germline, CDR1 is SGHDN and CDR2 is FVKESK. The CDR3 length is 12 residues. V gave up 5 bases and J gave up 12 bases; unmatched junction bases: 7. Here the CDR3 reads CASSESRTRQFF. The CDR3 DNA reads TGTGCCAGCAGCGAATCTAGGACTAGGCAGTTCTTC.

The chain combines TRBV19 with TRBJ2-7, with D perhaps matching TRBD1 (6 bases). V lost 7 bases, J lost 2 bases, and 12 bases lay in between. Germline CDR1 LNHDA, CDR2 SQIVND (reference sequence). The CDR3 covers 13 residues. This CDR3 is CASKQGTTYEQYF. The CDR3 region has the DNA TGTGCCAGTAAACAGGGCACCACCTACGAGCAGTACTTC.

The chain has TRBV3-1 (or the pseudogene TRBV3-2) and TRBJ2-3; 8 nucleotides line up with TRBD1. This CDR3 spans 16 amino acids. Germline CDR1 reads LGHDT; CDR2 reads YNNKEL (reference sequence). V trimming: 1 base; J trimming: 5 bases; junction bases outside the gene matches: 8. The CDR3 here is CASSQARTGFGDTQYF. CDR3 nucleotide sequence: TGTGCCAGCAGCCAAGCCCGGACAGGGTTTGGAGATACGCAGTATTTT.